Presented here are 12 T cell receptor beta chains from one specimen sequenced in a study of blood T cell repertoires in COVID-19. Sequencing used immunoSEQ multiplex PCR; TCRdb keeps in-frame clones, though not all of them. The sample lists around 190,000 clones, roughly four fifths occurring once. The sequenced sample consisted of peripheral blood. These receptors originate from a woman aged 40-49 years with COVID-19, enrolled during active disease.

This chain joins TRBV7-6 and TRBJ2-2, with D perhaps TRBD2 (5 bases). The CDR3 consists of 13 residues. V was clipped by 3 bases and J by 6 bases, with 8 bases between them. Germline CDR1 and CDR2: SGHVS and FNYEAQ. CDR3 nucleotides: TGTGCCAGCAGCTTCGGGAAGGCCGGGGAGCTGTTTTTT. Protein sequence: CASSFGKAGELFF.

The chain carries TRBV30 and TRBJ1-6; D may be TRBD1 (6 bases). From germline, CDR1 is GTSNPN and CDR2 SVGIG (reference sequence). CDR3 size: 16 residues. With 0 bases removed from V and 10 bases from J, the gap between germline ends came to 19 bases. Here the CDR3 DNA reads TGTGCCTGGAGTGTACAAGTGAACAGGGTAGGCTCACCCCTCCACTTT. The encoded protein is CAWSVQVNRVGSPLHF. Variable domain in full (rest from reference TRBV30 and TRBJ1-6): SQTIHQWPATLVQPVGSPLSLECTVEGTSNPNLYWYRQAAGRGLQLLFYSVGIGQISSEVPQNLSASRPQDRQFILSSKKLLLSDSGFYLCAWSVQVNRVGSPLHFGNGTRLTVT.

The chain couples TRBV9 to TRBJ2-5, with 11 bases fitting TRBD2. This CDR3 is built from 14 residues. Germline V gene data show CDR1 as SGDLS and CDR2 as YYNGEE. Trimming cost V 4 bases and J 12 bases; bases outside gene matches: 11. The CDR3 reads CASSPRLAGGGEYF. The CDR3 region has the DNA TGTGCCAGCAGCCCAAGGCTAGCGGGAGGCGGCGAGTACTTC. The whole variable domain, remainder taken from reference TRBV9 and TRBJ2-5, is DSGVTQTPKHLITATGQRVTLRCSPRSGDLSVYWYQQSLDQGLQFLIQYYNGEERAKGNILERFSAQQFPDLHSELNLSSLELGDSALYFCASSPRLAGGGEYFGPGTRLLVL.

The chain uses TRBV7-9 and TRBJ2-5; 10 positions match TRBD2. The CDR3 runs to 19 residues. In germline, CDR1 is SEHNR, CDR2 FQNEAQ (reference sequence). V was clipped by 5 bases and J by 4 bases; unmatched bases: 19. The CDR3 DNA follows: TGTGCCAGCAGCCCCTATTCGGTAGCGGGGGGCCTCGGTCGAGAGACCCAGTACTTC. Its protein is CASSPYSVAGGLGRETQYF.

The genes are TRBV3-1 (or the pseudogene TRBV3-2) and TRBJ1-5; D is uncertain. In germline, CDR1 is LGHDT, CDR2 YNNKEL (reference sequence). Trimming removed 4 bases at V and 3 bases at J, with 13 bases between. This CDR3 spans 15 amino acids. The DNA for the CDR3 is TGTGCCAGCAGCCGAGACTACGGAGCCAATCAGCCCCAGCATTTT. Translating it yields CASSRDYGANQPQHF.

This sequence joins TRBV5-1 and TRBJ1-1; TRBD1 agrees at 10 bases. The CDR3 has 18 residues. Germline loops: CDR1 SGHRS, CDR2 YFSETQ. V shed 3 bases and J 5 bases; nucleotides not matched to a gene: 16. CDR3 sequence (DNA): TGCGCCAGCAGCTCACACGCGTTCTTCGGACAGGGGGGTACTGAAGCTTTCTTT. Protein product: CASSSHAFFGQGGTEAFF.

The chain employs TRBV21-1 and TRBJ1-1; the D call TRBD1 from the table was never checked on the DNA. TRBV21-1 is marked as a pseudogene. This CDR3 contains 13 residues. In DNA form, the CDR3 reads TGTGCCAGCAGCAAAGGTACAGGGAATGAAGCTTTCTTT. Its protein is CASSKGTGNEAFF.

This clone has just one count. The chain uses TRBV11-2 and TRBJ2-1; 11 bases are a match to TRBD2. This CDR3 has 15 residues. The V gene end was trimmed by 8 bases and the J gene end by 4 bases; junction bases not matched to a gene: 7. Looked up from germline, CDR1 is SGHAT and CDR2 is FQNNGV. The CDR3 coding sequence is TGTGCCAGCGGGATTCTAGCGGGGGGTTACAATGAGCAGTTCTTC. Its protein product is CASGILAGGYNEQFF.

In this sample, this clone turned up once. The genes are TRBV28 and TRBJ1-2; TRBD1 matches at 7 bases. J was trimmed by 1 base and V by 6 bases; bases with no gene match: 11. CDR3 length: 16 residues. Germline values: CDR1 MDHEN, CDR2 SYDVKM. The chain's CDR3 is CASSALGGAYNYGYTF. The CDR3 DNA follows: TGTGCCAGCAGCGCCCTAGGGGGCGCTTATAACTATGGCTACACCTTC.

V usage is TRBV27 and J usage is TRBJ2-1; 11 bases agree with TRBD2. V trimming: 0 bases; J trimming: 5 bases; junction bases outside the gene matches: 0. CDR3 length: 15 residues. Germline loops: CDR1 MNHEY, CDR2 SMNVEV (reference sequence). CDR3 DNA: TGTGCCAGCAGTTTATCACTAGCGGGAGACAATGAGCAGTTCTTC. This sequence encodes CASSLSLAGDNEQFF.

This chain joins TRBV15 and TRBJ1-2; D may be TRBD1 (5 bases). V dropped 8 bases and J dropped 8 bases, with 21 bases sitting between them. This CDR3 contains 14 residues. Per germline, CDR1 LNHNV and CDR2 YYDKDF (reference sequence). For the CDR3, the DNA is TGTGCCACCTCCCATAGGGTCTCGGGGGAAGGCTACACCTTC. Its translation: CATSHRVSGEGYTF.

CDR3 residues: CASSQVQGATEAFF. In DNA, the CDR3 is TGTGCCAGCAGCCAAGTTCAGGGGGCCACTGAAGCTTTCTTT. The chain has TRBV3-1 (or the pseudogene TRBV3-2) and TRBJ1-1; TRBD1 aligns across 8 bases. With V trimmed by 1 base and J by 4 bases, 2 bases remained unmatched. CDR3 length equals 14 residues. In germline, CDR1 is LGHDT, CDR2 YNNKEL (reference sequence).